This T cell receptor (beta chain) is from a study of T cell changes during pregnancy in multiple sclerosis. The V gene's germline CDR1 is MNHEY and CDR2 SMNVEV (reference sequence). The length of the CDR3 is 13 residues. V was cut by 5 bases and J by 0 bases, with 7 bases left in between. Sequenced by immunoSEQ multiplex PCR; TCRdb stores in-frame clones only, minus some. This sample has some 43,000 clones, with approximately 94% found just once. The sequence came from a female donor with multiple sclerosis, enrolled in a pregnancy study. The sample consisted of CD8+ T cells from peripheral blood mononuclear cells, taken in the third trimester of pregnancy. The chain uses TRBV27 and TRBJ1-1; D is unclear. In nucleotides, the CDR3 is TGTGCCAGCAGTCTACAGATGAACACTGAAGCTTTCTTT. Translated, it gives CASSLQMNTEAFF.